These 25 T cell receptor beta chains originate from one sample sequenced in a study of identical twins. TCRdb re-analysed the 5' RACE reads in MiXCR, keeping a single row per CDR3 protein. The data hold hundreds of thousands of distinct CDR3 sequences, with 7% to 7.5% observed a single time. These records were also assigned to another study, of yellow fever vaccine responses in identical twins.

The sample was PBMCs. The receptors here all came from a young woman in good health.

This clonotype turned up a few times. This chain joins TRBV20-1 and TRBJ2-1; D is undetermined. V was trimmed by 0 bases and J by 2 bases, leaving 8 bases between them. Germline CDR1 and CDR2: DFQATT and SNEGSKA (reference sequence). This CDR3 is built from 14 residues. The CDR3 region has the DNA TGCAGTGCTAGAGATCCAAGAACCTACAATGAGCAGTTCTTC. Translated: CSARDPRTYNEQFF.

In this sample, this clonotype turned up a few times. The chain carries TRBV20-1 and TRBJ1-2; D perhaps matches TRBD1 (6 bases). Looked up from germline, CDR1 is DFQATT and CDR2 is SNEGSKA (reference sequence). Trimming removed 5 bases from V and 1 base from J, with 20 bases in between. The CDR3 runs to 16 residues. CDR3 DNA sequence: TGCAGTGCTCCCCCCACAGGGAGGGAATTTAACTATGGCTACACCTTC. Its translation: CSAPPTGREFNYGYTF.

This clonotype has only a few counts. V and J are TRBV29-1 and TRBJ1-2, with unresolved D. Trimming shortened V by 1 base and J by 2 bases, and 23 bases separated the two germline ends. Germline V gene lookup returns CDR1 SQVTM and CDR2 ANQGSEA. The CDR3 is made up of 18 amino acids. CDR3 coding DNA: TGCAGCGTTGAAGCCCCAACACGTGACAACCCCCTAAACTATGGCTACACCTTC. This encodes CSVEAPTRDNPLNYGYTF.

The chain couples TRBV5-1 to TRBJ2-3; TRBD1 aligns across 8 bases. Germline V CDR1 and CDR2: SGHRS, YFSETQ. J gave up 1 base and V 0 bases, and 4 bases lay outside the gene matches. The CDR3 is 16 amino acids. CDR3 protein: CASSLAVTGGTDTQYF. Written as DNA, the CDR3 is TGCGCCAGCAGCTTGGCCGTGACAGGGGGCACAGATACGCAGTATTTT.

There are a few counts of this clonotype. This chain uses TRBV10-3 with TRBJ2-5; D is perhaps TRBD1 (6 bases). The V gene lost 5 bases and the J gene lost 5 bases, with 15 bases spanning the gap. Germline-derived CDR1 and CDR2 are ENHRY and SYGVKD. The CDR3 has 14 residues. CDR3 in DNA: TGTGCCATCAGTAAAGCCGGGACAATTGAGACCCAGTACTTC. This codes for CAISKAGTIETQYF.

This clonotype was picked up a small number of times. The chain joins TRBV25-1 to TRBJ2-7, with D possibly being TRBD1 (6 bases). Germline V CDR1 and CDR2: MGHDK, SYGVNS. The CDR3 extends over 14 amino acids. V shed 8 bases and J shed 7 bases, with 21 bases lying between them. CDR3 bases: TGTGCCAGCTCCAAGACGGGTATCGACAGGGAGCAGTACTTC. This encodes CASSKTGIDREQYF.

Many counts were recorded for this clonotype. V and J are TRBV5-1 and TRBJ2-1; 8 bases fit TRBD2. Germline V gives CDR1 SGHRS, CDR2 YFSETQ. The V segment lost 0 bases and the J segment 5 bases; nucleotides outside the gene matches: 4. The CDR3 length is 15 residues. CDR3 bases: TGCGCCAGCAGCTTGGTTAGCGGGGCTAACAATGAGCAGTTCTTC. This encodes CASSLVSGANNEQFF.

This clonotype was detected only a few times. V gene TRBV24-1 combines with J gene TRBJ2-7, with no clear D. Germline-derived CDR1 and CDR2 are KGHDR and SFDVKD. The CDR3 contains 15 residues. With 3 bases removed from V and 4 bases from J, the gap between germline ends came to 15 bases. In nucleotides, the CDR3 is TGTGCCACCAGTGATCCAATACTACACCCATACGAGCAGTACTTC. The encoded protein is CATSDPILHPYEQYF.

The rearrangement uses TRBV19 and TRBJ2-5; no clear D gene. Trimming took 3 bases from V and 4 from J, leaving 15 bases between them. The germline V gene encodes CDR1 LNHDA and CDR2 SQIVND (reference sequence). The CDR3 runs 15 residues. As DNA, the CDR3 is TGTGCCAGTAGTATTTCATCGGCCAGTTTAGAGACCCAGTACTTC. Its translation: CASSISSASLETQYF.

In the case of this clonotype: The junction departs from the called germline gene at one end, perhaps through a read error. V and J are TRBV7-8 and TRBJ2-1; the D is unclear. Germline lookup yields CDR1 SGHVS and CDR2 FQNEAQ. The CDR3 covers 12 residues. The CDR3: CTSSLQYNEQFF. The CDR3 DNA reads as TGTACCAGCAGCTTACAGTACAATGAGCAGTTCTTC.

The table lists this clonotype with a few counts. This chain's CDR3 is CASSPGLAGSHEQYV. In DNA form, the CDR3 reads TGTGCCAGCAGCCCGGGACTAGCGGGTTCCCACGAGCAGTACGTC. V and J are TRBV3-1 and TRBJ2-7; 12 bases line up with TRBD2. Germline CDR1 is LGHDT and CDR2 is YNNKEL (reference sequence). This CDR3 is built from 15 residues. V was pared by 4 bases and J by 5 bases, with 6 bases of the junction left unmatched.

The chain recombines TRBV3-1 with TRBJ2-3; 8 bases are shared with TRBD2. In germline, CDR1 is LGHDT, CDR2 YNNKEL (reference sequence). V lost 5 bases, J lost 4 bases, and 8 bases stayed unmatched. The CDR3 has 15 residues. DNA for the CDR3: TGTGCCAGCAGCAAAGGGACTAGTACAGCAGATACGCAGTATTTT. This codes for CASSKGTSTADTQYF.

V gene TRBV2 combines with J gene TRBJ2-5; 7 bases are a match to TRBD2. Per the germline V gene, CDR1 is SNHLY and CDR2 is FYNNEI. This CDR3 has 16 amino acids. Losses at the gene ends were 1 base for V and 9 bases for J; bases not matched to a gene: 14. CDR3 nucleotide sequence: TGTGCCAGCAGTGAAGAAGCAGGACTAGTTAAGAGTTCCCAGTACTTC. This gives the protein CASSEEAGLVKSSQYF.

There are a few counts of this clonotype. The V and J genes are TRBV18 and TRBJ2-7; 10 nucleotides align to TRBD2. Germline trimming cut 0 bases from V and 2 bases from J; bases unmatched to any gene: 7. Germline values: CDR1 KGHSH, CDR2 LQKENI. The CDR3 contains 17 residues. In DNA form, the CDR3 reads TGTGCCAGCTCACCACCGGGCAGAGCGGGAGGGACCTACGAGCAGTACTTC. This sequence encodes CASSPPGRAGGTYEQYF.

On this clonotype: An end of the junction does not agree with germline; a read error may underlie this. The V and J genes are TRBV27 and TRBJ2-3; a possible D gene is TRBD2 (5 bases). Germline CDR1 reads MNHEY; CDR2 reads SMNVEV (reference sequence). The CDR3 totals 17 residues. CDR3 in amino acids: CASSWIGGGSHTDTPYF. The CDR3, as DNA: TGTGCCAGCAGTTGGATAGGTGGCGGGTCCCACACAGATACGCCGTATTTT.

In this sample, this clonotype turned up a few times. The chain couples TRBV20-1 to TRBJ1-6; D unresolved. With 3 bases removed from V and 5 bases from J, the gap between germline ends came to 11 bases. Per germline, CDR1 DFQATT and CDR2 SNEGSKA (reference sequence). This CDR3 is 14 amino acids long. Written as DNA, the CDR3 is TGCAGTGCTAGTTTGGCGGTAGATAATTCACCCCTCCACTTT. Translating it yields CSASLAVDNSPLHF.

This clonotype was detected many times. The chain joins TRBV7-3 to TRBJ2-1, with 14 bases that match TRBD2. V was clipped by 5 bases and J by 4 bases; unmatched bases: 22. The CDR3 runs to 22 residues. Germline loops: CDR1 SGHTA, CDR2 FQGTGA. Written as DNA, the CDR3 is TGTGCCAGCAGCCCCACTCGACTAGCGGGAGGGTTCAATCCCCTGGCTTACAATGAGCAGTTCTTC. Translated, it gives CASSPTRLAGGFNPLAYNEQFF.

There are many counts of this clonotype. The rearrangement joins TRBV28 to TRBJ2-7, with 11 nucleotides matching TRBD2. There are 15 residues in the CDR3. Trimming took 6 bases from V and 3 from J; bases not matched to a gene: 7. The germline CDR1 and CDR2 sequences are MDHEN and SYDVKM. The CDR3 nucleotides read TGTGCCAGCAGATTCGGGACTAGCGGTAACTACGAGCAGTACTTC. Translating gives CASRFGTSGNYEQYF.

The chain has TRBV2 and TRBJ2-7; D is possibly TRBD1 or TRBD2 (7 bases each). The ends were cut back, 6 bases at V and 0 bases at J, with 15 bases in the middle. Per the germline V gene, CDR1 is SNHLY and CDR2 is FYNNEI. The CDR3 runs 15 residues. CDR3 amino acids: CASRWGGQNSYEQYF. CDR3 bases: TGTGCCAGCAGGTGGGGGGGACAGAACTCCTACGAGCAGTACTTC. Full variable domain (outside the CDR3, taken from reference TRBV2 and TRBJ2-7): EPEVTQTPSHQVTQMGQEVILRCVPISNHLYFYWYRQILGQKVEFLVSFYNNEISEKSEIFDDQFSVERPDGSNFTLKIRSTKLEDSAMYFCASRWGGQNSYEQYFGPGTRLTVT.

This clonotype has a count of ten or more. The chain has TRBV11-2 and TRBJ1-1, with TRBD1 as a possible D gene (5 bases). V lost 8 bases, J lost 1 base, and 8 bases lay in between. The CDR3 extends over 12 amino acids. The germline V gene encodes CDR1 SGHAT and CDR2 FQNNGV. In nucleotides, the CDR3 is TGTGCCAGCGGCGGGGGGAACACTGAAGCTTTCTTT. Translation: CASGGGNTEAFF.

This clonotype occurred a few times. The chain uses TRBV4-1 and TRBJ2-7, with 9 bases lining up with TRBD2. V shed 4 bases and J 3 bases; nucleotides not matched to a gene: 7. From germline, CDR1 is MGHRA and CDR2 YSYEKL. This CDR3 has 15 amino acids. CDR3 sequence (DNA): TGCGCCAGCAGCCGATTAGCGGGAGTTCTCTACGAGCAGTACTTC. Protein: CASSRLAGVLYEQYF.

The chain is built from TRBV7-9 and TRBJ2-7, with 8 bases identical to TRBD1. V lost 4 bases, J lost 7 bases, and 6 bases stayed unmatched. The CDR3 runs 13 residues. The germline CDR1 and CDR2 sequences are SEHNR and FQNEAQ (reference sequence). CDR3 nucleotides: TGTGCCAGCAGCTCCGACAGGGGTGGGGAGCAGTACGTC. This gives the protein CASSSDRGGEQYV.

V gene TRBV16 combines with J gene TRBJ1-6; 8 bases fit TRBD1. CDR1 and CDR2 from the germline V gene are KGHSY and FQNENV. This CDR3 region has 15 residues. V lost 2 bases, J lost 10 bases, and 7 bases stayed unmatched. The CDR3 is CASSQIGQGGSPLHF. The CDR3 DNA sequence: TGTGCCAGCAGCCAAATCGGACAGGGTGGGTCACCCCTCCACTTT.

The sample holds a few counts of this clonotype. The chain links TRBV7-6 to TRBJ1-1, with D maybe TRBD1 (5 bases). The CDR3 spans 15 residues. Germline loops: CDR1 SGHVS, CDR2 FNYEAQ. With 7 bases removed from V and 5 bases from J, the gap between germline ends came to 20 bases. The CDR3: CASTPSGEVGTEAFF. The CDR3 bases are TGTGCCAGCACCCCGTCGGGGGAGGTAGGGACTGAAGCTTTCTTT.

The rearrangement joins TRBV7-9 to TRBJ2-2, with D unclear. Germline CDR1 and CDR2: SEHNR and FQNEAQ (reference sequence). V shed 1 base and J shed 5 bases, with 8 bases lying between them. This CDR3 is built from 14 residues. The CDR3 spells CASSLVVQTGELFF. The CDR3 region has the DNA TGTGCCAGCAGCTTAGTGGTCCAAACCGGGGAGCTGTTTTTT.